This TCR beta chain is from a study of T-cell reconstitution after alpha-beta-depleted transplantation in children. Points on this clonotype: Its matching antigen is unknown.

Trimming left V 1 base short and J 3 bases short, with 13 bases between. Germline CDR1 and CDR2: SGHRS and YFSETQ. There are 16 residues in the CDR3. Study-wide results and limits: Reportedly, only several hundred clones from non-depleted graft cells drove alpha-beta T-cell counts at about two months. The authors attributed T-cell counts and diversity one year after transplant mostly to newly produced T cells. TCRbeta diversity was high at day 60 in some patients (a result of surviving recipient T cells and thymic progenitors).

Unique molecular identifiers were used in preparing the TCRbeta library. Using its own MiXCR run on the PCR reads, TCRdb lists one record per CDR3 protein. The sample lists just under 350,000 distinct CDR3 sequences, around 16% occurring once. The sample in question was PBMCs, mostly from graft donor cells, obtained 360 days after TCRalphabeta/CD19-depleted stem cell transplant. This TCR derives from a male patient aged 2 to 9 who had a stem cell transplant for acute lymphoblastic leukemia, so the T cells may come from the graft donor. V and J are TRBV5-1 and TRBJ2-2; D may be TRBD1 or TRBD2 (6 bases each). CDR3 amino acids: CASSLHRGLDTGELFF. CDR3 bases: TGCGCCAGCAGCTTGCACCGGGGGCTCGACACCGGGGAGCTGTTTTTT.